Sequencing of this T cell receptor (beta chain) was carried out in a study of blood T cells in healthy people across ages. This clonotype was recorded only once. Total RNA, at least 5.5 micrograms per sample, came from PBMCs. It was with a sample-barcoded 5' primer and a J-beta primer mix that a second PCR of about 6 to 12 cycles was run. One entry per CDR3 protein results from TCRdb running MiXCR on the 5' RACE reads. There are about 800,000 distinct CDR3 sequences in the sample; approximately 25% occur only once, and under 4.5% lies in the top ten. V was trimmed by 0 bases and J by 3 bases, leaving 12 bases between them. Germline V gene sequence: CDR1 LGHNA, CDR2 YSLEER. The CDR3 has 15 amino acids. This sample was shared with a second study, whose subject was T cells of mothers and their children. That work states: Second-PCR amplification with M1S added sample barcodes and 2-4 random nucleotides.

This TCR derives from a boy between 5 and 17 years old in good health. Material: blood. V usage is TRBV4-3 and J usage is TRBJ2-7; weak D call: TRBD2 (5 bases). The CDR3 loop is CASSQDLFRGYEQYF. DNA of the CDR3: TGCGCCAGCAGCCAAGATTTATTTCGGGGCTACGAGCAGTACTTC.